A single sample gave rise to the 10 T cell receptor beta chains below, sequenced in a study of blood T cells in healthy people across ages. With a J-beta primer mix and a sample-barcoded 5' primer, a second PCR ran 7 to 11 cycles. TCRdb called the 5' RACE reads again in MiXCR, with one record for every CDR3 protein. The sample yields 1.5 million to 2 million distinct CDR3 sequences, roughly 43% seen once. The sequencing input was blood. Receptors were obtained from a human donor in good health.

This chain connects TRBV7-9 to TRBJ1-5; a possible D gene is TRBD1 (5 bases). V lost 7 bases to trimming and J lost 0 bases, with 13 bases between them. Germline lookup yields CDR1 SEHNR and CDR2 FQNEAQ (reference sequence). The CDR3 spans 15 residues. CDR3 amino acids: CASNTTGTSNQPQHF. In nucleotides, the CDR3 is TGTGCCAGCAACACGACGGGGACTAGCAATCAGCCCCAGCATTTT.

V and J are TRBV7-9 and TRBJ2-7, with 8 positions matching TRBD1. With V trimmed by 5 bases and J by 6 bases, 3 bases remained unmatched. CDR3 length: 12 residues. Per germline, CDR1 SEHNR and CDR2 FQNEAQ (reference sequence). This CDR3 reads CASSADRAEQYF. The CDR3 DNA reads as TGTGCCAGCAGCGCGGACAGGGCCGAGCAGTACTTC.

The rearrangement links TRBV20-1 to TRBJ2-6; 12 bases are a match to TRBD1. V lost 5 bases to trimming and J lost 2 bases; unmatched junction nucleotides: 4. Germline V CDR1 and CDR2: DFQATT, SNEGSKA (reference sequence). The CDR3 loop spans 16 amino acids. The CDR3 coding sequence is TGCAGTGCTCGCGGGACAGGGGGCGCTGGGGCCAACGTCCTGACTTTC. It specifies CSARGTGGAGANVLTF.

The rearrangement links TRBV24-1 to TRBJ2-1; D gene unclear. In germline, CDR1 is KGHDR, CDR2 SFDVKD. The V gene lost 4 bases and the J gene lost 4 bases, with 7 bases spanning the gap. The length of the CDR3 is 13 residues. In nucleotides, the CDR3 is TGTGCCACCAGTGACTTCGATTACAATGAGCAGTTCTTC. It codes for CATSDFDYNEQFF.

This clonotype was seen at least ten times. The chain is built from TRBV5-1 and TRBJ2-3, with a tentative D call TRBD1 (7 bases). Germline CDR1 reads SGHRS; CDR2 reads YFSETQ. V was shortened by 2 bases and J by 3 bases, with 16 bases between the two germline ends. This CDR3 has 16 amino acids. The DNA of the CDR3 is TGCGCCAGCAGCTTTGACGCAGGGGGAGGTACAGATACGCAGTATTTT. Its protein is CASSFDAGGGTDTQYF.

The chain recombines TRBV30 with TRBJ2-1, with 11 positions matching TRBD2. V gave up 3 bases and J gave up 4 bases; unmatched junction bases: 5. Germline V gene sequence: CDR1 GTSNPN, CDR2 SVGIG (reference sequence). This CDR3 is 15 amino acids long. For the CDR3, the DNA is TGTGCCTGGAGCCCCGGGACTAGCGGTTACAATGAGCAGTTCTTC. Protein product: CAWSPGTSGYNEQFF.

The chain couples TRBV9 to TRBJ1-6, with D possibly TRBD1 on 5 matching bases. This CDR3 is built from 17 residues. CDR1 SGDLS and CDR2 YYNGEE come from the germline V gene. The ends were cut back, 0 bases at V and 3 bases at J, with 13 bases in the middle. The DNA of the CDR3 is TGTGCCAGCAGCGTAGCCCCGGGGGAAGTCTATAATTCACCCCTCCACTTT. Its protein is CASSVAPGEVYNSPLHF.

This clonotype was counted once. This rearrangement joins TRBV20-1 to TRBJ1-3; D perhaps matches TRBD1 (6 bases). The V and J ends lost 6 bases and 2 bases respectively, with 17 bases between them. The CDR3 length is 15 residues. CDR1 DFQATT and CDR2 SNEGSKA come from the germline V gene (reference sequence). Here the CDR3 reads CSANKLGGTGNTIYF. The CDR3 DNA is TGCAGTGCCAATAAGTTGGGGGGCACTGGAAACACCATATATTTT.

The rearrangement links TRBV7-9 to TRBJ1-1; maybe TRBD1 (5 bases). In germline, CDR1 is SEHNR, CDR2 FQNEAQ (reference sequence). The V end was cut by 2 bases, the J end by 7 bases, with 11 bases between. This CDR3 is built from 13 residues. CDR3 in DNA: TGTGCCAGCAGCTTATCAGGGTATGTTGAAGCTTTCTTT. Translating gives CASSLSGYVEAFF.

V and J are TRBV28 and TRBJ2-1; possible D gene TRBD1, 6 bases. CDR1 and CDR2 from the germline V gene are MDHEN and SYDVKM. V was cut by 6 bases and J by 9 bases, with 18 bases left in between. This CDR3 spans 14 amino acids. The CDR3 nucleotides read TGTGCCAGCAGGCAACAAACAGGGTCTGGTGAGCAGTTCTTC. The encoded protein is CASRQQTGSGEQFF.